A selection of T cell receptor beta chains follows, all from one sample in a study of Graves' ophthalmopathy and Graves' hyperthyroidism. Each CDR3 protein gets one entry after TCRdb re-called the multiplex PCR reads with MiXCR. The table records approximately 480,000 distinct CDR3 sequences, approximately 15% of them present only once. Sequenced sample: blood. The source is a woman aged 25-40 years with Graves' ophthalmopathy. The CDR3 runs from the conserved cysteine through the conserved F or W. A D gene is named only where the DNA matches it firmly. A row's size may be missing; if present it is once, few, many or a size class.

v_gene	abundance	d_gene	j_gene	CDR3nt	CDR3aa
TRBV7-2	many	-	TRBJ2-7	TGTGCCAGCAGCTTAGCGGGGGGGCCCGAGCAGTACTTC	CASSLAGGPEQYF
TRBV28	many	-	TRBJ1-2	TGTGCCAGCAGTTTATACGTGGGGCCCTATGGCTACACCTTC	CASSLYVGPYGYTF
TRBV15	many	TRBD1	TRBJ1-2	TGTGCCACCAGCAGAGATTATGCAGGGGGGGACTATGGCTACACCTTC	CATSRDYAGGDYGYTF
TRBV6-2/TRBV6-3	many	-	TRBJ2-7	TGTGCCAGCAGCCCCGGACAGAACGAGCAGTACTTC	CASSPGQNEQYF
TRBV2	once	TRBD2	TRBJ2-7	TGTGCCAGCGTCCGGGAGCGGGACTCACACGAGCAGTACTTC	CASVRERDSHEQYF
TRBV19	-	TRBD1	TRBJ2-4	TGTGCCAGTAGTCAGGGGGCGCAGGGCAAAAACATTCAGTACTTC	CASSQGAQGKNIQYF
TRBV20-1	many	-	TRBJ2-2	TGCAGTGCTAGAGCCCAGGGAAACACCGGGGAGCTGTTTTTT	CSARAQGNTGELFF
TRBV28	many	-	TRBJ1-3	TGTGCCAGCAGCCCCTCGTGGGGTATCTCTGGAAACACCATATATTTT	CASSPSWGISGNTIYF
TRBV15	many	-	TRBJ1-5	TGTGCCACCAGCAGAGATTTGCGAAGGGGGAGCAATCAGCCCCAGCATTTT	CATSRDLRRGSNQPQHF
TRBV6-2/TRBV6-3	many	-	TRBJ2-7	TGTGCCAGCAGTTTGGGCGGGCAGCGGAAAACCTACGAGCAGTACTTC	CASSLGGQRKTYEQYF
TRBV6-2/TRBV6-3	few	TRBD2	TRBJ2-3	TGTGCCAGCAGCCCCGGGACTACCGAAACGCAGTATTTT	CASSPGTTETQYF
TRBV2	few	-	TRBJ1-5	TGTGCCAGCACGGGGGGGGACAATCAGCCCCAGCATTTT	CASTGGDNQPQHF
TRBV20-1	many	-	TRBJ1-1	TGCAGTGCTAGTTCAGGGCTCATGAACACTGAAGCTTTCTTT	CSASSGLMNTEAFF
TRBV29-1	-	-	TRBJ2-5	TGCAGCGTTGCGGTCGGCCAAGAGACCCAGTACTTC	CSVAVGQETQYF
TRBV18	many	TRBD1	TRBJ2-2	TGTGCCAGCTCACCACAAGGGACAGGCGGACCCGGGGAGCTGTTTTTT	CASSPQGTGGPGELFF
TRBV10-3	many	-	TRBJ2-5	TGTGCCATCAGTGATATACTAAACAACCAAGAGACCCAGTACTTC	CAISDILNNQETQYF
TRBV7-2	many	-	TRBJ1-2	TGTGCCAGCAGCTTAGGTCCCCTCTATGGCTACACCTTC	CASSLGPLYGYTF
TRBV7-6	many	-	TRBJ1-1	TGTGCCAGCAGCTTAGGGGGATGGGGAACTGAAGCTTTCTTT	CASSLGGWGTEAFF
TRBV9	-	-	TRBJ2-1	TGTGCCAGCAGCGAGGCCCCAGGGCCCTACAATGAGCAGTTCTTC	CASSEAPGPYNEQFF
TRBV28	many	-	TRBJ1-1	TGTGCCAGCAGTTTCCAAGGGGGGTCCGAAGCTTTCTTT	CASSFQGGSEAFF
TRBV4-1	-	TRBD2	TRBJ2-5	TGCGCCAGCAGCCAGATAGCGGGGGCCACCCAAGAGACCCAGTACTTC	CASSQIAGATQETQYF
TRBV6-5	-	-	TRBJ1-3	TGTGCCAGCAGTTACTCGGCCGCCCTCTCTGGAAACACCATATATTTT	CASSYSAALSGNTIYF
TRBV6-5	-	TRBD2	TRBJ2-7	TGTGCCAGCTTCGGGGGGGGAGCCTACGAGCAGTACTTC	CASFGGGAYEQYF
TRBV15	-	-	TRBJ1-2	TGTGCCACCAGCAGAGATAGGCAGGGTGCACTCTATGGCTACACCTTC	CATSRDRQGALYGYTF
TRBV20-1	many	TRBD1	TRBJ1-2	TGCAGTGCCACCCACGACAGGGGGTGGTATGGCTACACCTTC	CSATHDRGWYGYTF
TRBV7-3	-	-	TRBJ2-4	TGTGTCAGCAGTTCTTCTGGTCTAGCCAAAAACATTCAGTACTTC	CVSSSSGLAKNIQYF
TRBV19	-	TRBD1	TRBJ1-2	TGTGCCAGTAGTACAAACCTACGAACAGGGGCCTCCTATGGCTACACCTTC	CASSTNLRTGASYGYTF
TRBV7-6	many	-	TRBJ2-7	TGTGCCAGCAGCTTTGCGGCCACCTACGAGCAGTACTTC	CASSFAATYEQYF
TRBV11-2	many	-	TRBJ2-2	TGTGCCAGCAGCCCACACCGCCAGGGCCGCACGAACACCGGGGAGCTGTTTTTT	CASSPHRQGRTNTGELFF
TRBV19	many	-	TRBJ1-2	TGTGCCAGTAGTCCCGGGGCCTCCGCCTACTATGGCTACACCTTC	CASSPGASAYYGYTF
TRBV28	many	-	TRBJ1-5	TGTGCCAGCATCGGGCAGTATCAGCCCCAGCATTTT	CASIGQYQPQHF
TRBV28	many	-	TRBJ1-1	TGTGCCAGCACTTTTGGGGGGCACACTGAAGCTTTCTTT	CASTFGGHTEAFF
TRBV20-1	many	TRBD2	TRBJ2-7	TGCAGTGCTACGGGGGGACTAGCGGACTCCTACGAGCAGTACTTC	CSATGGLADSYEQYF